A single T cell receptor beta chain is shown here with its context. Antigen: not known. Germline-derived CDR1 and CDR2 are SGDLS and YYNGEE. V was pared by 1 base and J by 3 bases, with 7 bases of the junction left unmatched. This CDR3 spans 17 amino acids. Produced via immunoSEQ multiplex PCR; TCRdb's table is partial and in-frame only. The table has approximately 130,000 clones, just over 90% seen once; the top ten hold around 0.15%. The data were obtained in a study of graft-versus-host responses after intestinal transplantation. In the study overall: Transplants were multivisceral, liver-intestinal, or isolated intestinal. Anti-thymocyte globulin was used for induction in all recipients, who then took tacrolimus and steroids for approximately 3 years.

The V gene is TRBV9, the J gene TRBJ2-2; 9 nucleotides align to TRBD2. The receptor was derived from a human donor who received an intestinal transplant. Sequencing was performed on unstimulated CD4+ T cells sorted from spleen or lymph node cells, taken before intestinal transplant. The DNA of the CDR3 is TGTGCCAGCAGCGTAATTAGCGGGGGATCGGACACCGGGGAGCTGTTTTTT. It is translated as CASSVISGGSDTGELFF.